These 30 T cell receptor beta chains were sequenced from one sample in a study of a mutant IDH1 vaccine in newly diagnosed glioma. Clones were sequenced by immunoSEQ multiplex PCR, and TCRdb holds only the in-frame ones, with some missing. Of about 94,000 clones listed, 85% to 90% are singletons. No antigens are known for them. The time point was: week 47, end of study. Vaccine doses each comprised 300 ug of mutant IDH1 20-mer peptide, with topical imiquimod. The sample here was PBMCs, taken from a glioma patient whose treatment included an IDH1 peptide vaccine. The origin of the receptors is a woman in her 50s with glioma.

V and J are TRBV5-6 and TRBJ1-5, with D unresolved. Deletions cut 2 bases from V and 3 bases from J, with 6 bases between. There are 13 residues in the CDR3. Germline V gene data show CDR1 as SGHDT and CDR2 as YYEEEE. CDR3 protein: CASSLRSNQPQHF. CDR3 DNA: TGTGCCAGCAGCTTAAGGTCCAATCAGCCCCAGCATTTT. The variable domain in full, completed from reference TRBV5-6 and TRBJ1-5, reads DAGVTQSPTHLIKTRGQQVTLRCSPKSGHDTVSWYQQALGQGPQFIFQYYEEEERQRGNFPDRFSGHQFPNYSSELNVNALLLGDSALYLCASSLRSNQPQHFGDGTRLSIL.

The chain uses TRBV5-4 and TRBJ2-3; 7 bases agree with TRBD2. V was pared by 4 bases and J by 11 bases, with 10 bases of the junction left unmatched. The germline CDR1 and CDR2 sequences are SGHNT and YYREEE (reference sequence). The CDR3 spans 13 residues. In nucleotides, the CDR3 is TGTGCCAGCAGCCCCGAAGTTGGCGGGGGGCAGTATTTT. It translates to CASSPEVGGGQYF.

V usage is TRBV6-5 and J usage is TRBJ2-1; 8 bases align to TRBD2. The germline gives CDR1 MNHEY, CDR2 SVGAGI. The CDR3 is 15 amino acids. The ends lost 6 bases at V and 4 bases at J; junction bases unmatched: 8. The CDR3 loop is CASSSQAGAYNEQFF. The CDR3 coding sequence is TGTGCCAGCAGCTCCCAAGCGGGAGCATACAATGAGCAGTTCTTC.

The chain employs TRBV7-9 and TRBJ2-2, with 9 bases matching TRBD2. The CDR3 sequence is 15 residues long. Looked up from germline, CDR1 is SEHNR and CDR2 is FQNEAQ (reference sequence). Trimming at V came to 3 bases and at J to 4 bases, leaving 3 bases not matched to a gene. The CDR3 nucleotides are TGTGCCAGCAGCTTTAGCGGGAGAGGCACCGGGGAGCTGTTTTTT. Its protein product is CASSFSGRGTGELFF.

CDR3 bases: TGTGCCAGCAGCCGGGAGGTCGGCGGGTTCTTC. It yields the protein CASSREVGGFF. The V and J genes are TRBV2 and TRBJ2-1, with 7 nucleotides matching TRBD2. CDR1 is SNHLY, CDR2 FYNNEI, per germline. The CDR3 covers 11 residues. V shed 6 bases and J 15 bases; nucleotides not matched to a gene: 8.

V and J are TRBV6-1 and TRBJ2-1, with 7 positions matching TRBD1. The CDR3 loop spans 14 amino acids. Germline CDR1 MNHNS, CDR2 SASEGT. J lost 3 bases, V lost 5 bases, and 4 bases had no gene match. In DNA, the CDR3 is TGTGCCAGCAGTTTTACAGGGGACTACAATGAGCAGTTCTTC. It yields the protein CASSFTGDYNEQFF.

J is TRBJ1-1 and V is TRBV28; D gene unclear. Between the trimmed V and J ends, which lost 4 bases and 3 bases, there was a span of 6 bases. Germline lookup yields CDR1 MDHEN and CDR2 SYDVKM. The CDR3 contains 12 residues. The CDR3 here is CASSSGYTEAFF. The CDR3, as DNA: TGTGCCAGCAGTTCGGGGTACACTGAAGCTTTCTTT.

The J gene is TRBJ2-3, the V gene TRBV30, with D maybe TRBD1 (5 bases). There are 16 residues in the CDR3. V dropped 0 bases and J dropped 1 base, with 14 bases sitting between them. Germline-derived CDR1 and CDR2 are GTSNPN and SVGIG (reference sequence). The chain's CDR3 is CAWSVQRLGGTDTQYF. CDR3 DNA sequence: TGTGCCTGGAGTGTACAAAGGCTAGGGGGCACAGATACGCAGTATTTT.

V is TRBV6-6 and J is TRBJ2-1, with D perhaps given as TRBD1 or TRBD2 (5 bases each). The CDR3 sequence is 13 residues long. Germline CDR1 is MNHNY and CDR2 is SVGAGI (reference sequence). Trimming took 9 bases from V and 7 from J, leaving 16 bases between them. The CDR3 region has the DNA TGTGCCAGTACGAGGGGCGACGGGAATGAGCAGTTCTTC. It specifies CASTRGDGNEQFF.

The rearrangement joins TRBV30 to TRBJ2-7; possibly TRBD1 or TRBD2 for D (6 bases each). Trimming took off 5 bases at V and 3 bases at J, with 20 bases between the two ends. CDR1 and CDR2 from the germline V gene are GTSNPN and SVGIG (reference sequence). This CDR3 spans 15 amino acids. The CDR3 loop reads CAWVSPGGRVYEQYF. The CDR3 region has the DNA TGTGCCTGGGTCTCCCCTGGGGGGCGGGTCTACGAGCAGTACTTC. Variable domain in full (rest from reference TRBV30 and TRBJ2-7): SQTIHQWPATLVQPVGSPLSLECTVEGTSNPNLYWYRQAAGRGLQLLFYSVGIGQISSEVPQNLSASRPQDRQFILSSKKLLLSDSGFYLCAWVSPGGRVYEQYFGPGTRLTVT.

The chain carries TRBV27 and TRBJ1-2; tentative D call: TRBD1 (6 bases). Trimming took off 5 bases at V and 2 bases at J, with 15 bases between the two ends. Per the germline V gene, CDR1 is MNHEY and CDR2 is SMNVEV (reference sequence). The CDR3 consists of 15 residues. As DNA, the CDR3 is TGTGCCAGCAGTCTAAAGAGGGGGTGGAACTATGGCTACACCTTC. It specifies CASSLKRGWNYGYTF.

This clone has a handful of counts. The chain couples TRBV4-1 to TRBJ2-5, with 8 bases that match TRBD1. After removal of 4 bases from V and 9 bases from J, the junction contained 10 bases not matched to a gene. This CDR3 region has 14 residues. Germline V lookup: CDR1 MGHRA, CDR2 YSYEKL. In DNA form, the CDR3 reads TGCGCCAGCAGCCCCCGGACAGGGTCGGTGGCCCAGTACTTC. Amino acid sequence: CASSPRTGSVAQYF.

The chain joins TRBV27 to TRBJ2-3, with D uncertain. The germline V and J ends were trimmed by 2 bases and 6 bases, with 12 bases remaining between them. The CDR3 sequence is 14 residues long. Germline-derived CDR1 and CDR2 are MNHEY and SMNVEV (reference sequence). CDR3 region: CASSLTALRDTQYF. The DNA for the CDR3 is TGTGCCAGCAGTTTAACAGCCCTCAGGGATACGCAGTATTTT.

This clone was detected once. The chain combines TRBV27 with TRBJ1-3; unclear D gene. This CDR3 is 12 amino acids long. V was shortened by 7 bases and J by 4 bases, with 8 bases between the two germline ends. CDR1 is MNHEY and CDR2 is SMNVEV in the germline V gene (reference sequence). The CDR3 DNA reads TGTGCCAGCACACCAGGCGGAAACACCATATATTTT. Amino acids: CASTPGGNTIYF.

The chain carries TRBV2 and TRBJ2-3; 8 positions match TRBD2. With 7 bases clipped from V and 2 bases from J, the junction kept 11 bases outside the gene matches. This CDR3 region has 16 residues. Per germline, CDR1 SNHLY and CDR2 FYNNEI. This CDR3 reads CASTYTSGWTTDTQYF. CDR3 nucleotides: TGTGCCAGCACCTATACTAGCGGCTGGACCACAGATACGCAGTATTTT.

This rearrangement joins TRBV5-1 to TRBJ2-7; TRBD2 matches at 10 bases. Germline CDR1 and CDR2: SGHRS and YFSETQ. J gave up 1 base and V 7 bases, and 5 bases lay outside the gene matches. The CDR3 extends over 14 amino acids. The CDR3 here is CASAPAGGSYEQYF. The CDR3 DNA is TGCGCCAGCGCGCCAGCGGGAGGGTCCTACGAGCAGTACTTC.

The chain links TRBV5-5 to TRBJ1-1; D not certain. The length of the CDR3 is 13 residues. Germline V gene lookup returns CDR1 SGHKS and CDR2 YYEKEE (reference sequence). Trimming shortened V by 4 bases and J by 7 bases, and 14 bases separated the two germline ends. The CDR3 reads CASSQDLAFEAFF. CDR3 in DNA: TGTGCCAGCAGCCAAGATTTGGCGTTTGAAGCTTTCTTT.

The chain carries TRBV19 and TRBJ2-7, with 13 bases matching TRBD2. CDR1 LNHDA and CDR2 SQIVND come from the germline V gene (reference sequence). The CDR3 is 15 amino acids. V lost 7 bases and J lost 5; bases outside the gene matches: 8. CDR3 in amino acids: CASTLPGTSGDEQYF. CDR3 nucleotides: TGTGCCAGTACCCTCCCCGGGACTAGCGGGGACGAGCAGTACTTC.

V gene TRBV2 combines with J gene TRBJ2-3, with 8 bases matching TRBD1. The CDR3 is made up of 16 amino acids. The germline V gene encodes CDR1 SNHLY and CDR2 FYNNEI. V gave up 1 base and J gave up 3 bases; unmatched junction bases: 6. The CDR3 loop is CASSEDWDRPTDTQYF. Written as DNA, the CDR3 is TGTGCCAGCAGTGAAGATTGGGACAGGCCTACAGATACGCAGTATTTT.

The V gene is TRBV5-6, the J gene TRBJ2-6, with 8 nucleotides matching TRBD1. From germline, CDR1 is SGHDT and CDR2 YYEEEE. The junction had 10 bases not matched to a gene; V was cut back by 4 bases and J by 4 bases. This CDR3 is 17 amino acids long. This CDR3 reads CASSPRTGWYGANVLTF. For the CDR3, the DNA is TGTGCCAGCAGCCCACGGACAGGGTGGTACGGGGCCAACGTCCTGACTTTC. Together with reference TRBV5-6 and TRBJ2-6, the CDR3 gives the full variable domain: DAGVTQSPTHLIKTRGQQVTLRCSPKSGHDTVSWYQQALGQGPQFIFQYYEEEERQRGNFPDRFSGHQFPNYSSELNVNALLLGDSALYLCASSPRTGWYGANVLTFGAGSRLTVL.

The rearrangement links TRBV7-6 to TRBJ2-3; no firm D call. The V gene's germline CDR1 is SGHVS and CDR2 FNYEAQ. The CDR3 extends over 15 amino acids. Trimming took off 5 bases at V and 4 bases at J, with 16 bases between the two ends. The CDR3 spells CASSLRSAGPDTQYF. Here the CDR3 DNA reads TGTGCCAGCAGCCTAAGGTCGGCTGGGCCAGATACGCAGTATTTT.

The chain couples TRBV18 to TRBJ1-1; weak D call: TRBD1 (6 bases). CDR1 and CDR2 from the germline V gene are KGHSH and LQKENI. V was pared by 4 bases and J by 4 bases, with 10 bases between. CDR3 length: 13 residues. The DNA for the CDR3 is TGTGCCAGCTCACTAACAGGGAGCACTGAAGCTTTCTTT. Residues: CASSLTGSTEAFF.

The V call is TRBV5-6, the J call TRBJ2-7; TRBD1 aligns across 9 bases. Trimming took 2 bases from V and 4 from J; bases not matched to a gene: 4. Germline V CDR1 and CDR2: SGHDT, YYEEEE. There are 14 residues in the CDR3. CDR3: CASSFGTGIYEQYF. The CDR3 region has the DNA TGTGCCAGCAGCTTCGGGACAGGGATTTACGAGCAGTACTTC.

V is TRBV5-5 and J is TRBJ2-5; 7 nucleotides match TRBD2. Germline lookup yields CDR1 SGHKS and CDR2 YYEKEE (reference sequence). The CDR3 spans 15 residues. V lost 2 bases and J lost 3; bases outside the gene matches: 7. CDR3 sequence (DNA): TGTGCCAGCAGCTTTGAAACTAGCGAAGAAGAGACCCAGTACTTC. Its translation: CASSFETSEEETQYF.

The chain is built from TRBV29-1 and TRBJ2-5; perhaps D is TRBD1 or TRBD2 (5 bases each). V lost 2 bases to trimming and J lost 13 bases, with 17 bases between them. The CDR3 sequence is 12 residues long. Looked up from germline, CDR1 is SQVTM and CDR2 is ANQGSEA. The CDR3 bases are TGCAGCGTTGAACAGAGGGCAGGGATCCCGTACTTC. It yields the protein CSVEQRAGIPYF.

The genes are TRBV29-1 and TRBJ2-7; 7 bases are shared with TRBD1. The CDR3 contains 13 residues. Unmatched junction bases numbered 8, after V lost 6 bases and J lost 3 bases. CDR1 is SQVTM, CDR2 ANQGSEA, per germline. This CDR3 is CSVVTTGLYEQYF. DNA of the CDR3: TGCAGCGTCGTGACGACAGGGCTCTACGAGCAGTACTTC.

This clone was seen only a few times. The gene calls are TRBV7-9 and TRBJ1-4, with TRBD1 identical over 7 bases. Germline V gives CDR1 SEHNR, CDR2 FQNEAQ (reference sequence). There are 14 residues in the CDR3. Unmatched junction bases numbered 8, after V lost 5 bases and J lost 8 bases. CDR3 bases: TGTGCCAGCAGCCTCGGGACAGTTCGAGAAAAACTGTTTTTT. Its protein is CASSLGTVREKLFF.

The chain employs TRBV28 and TRBJ2-2, with D unresolved. The CDR3 runs 14 residues. V was clipped by 2 bases and J by 2 bases, with 6 bases between them. Germline loops: CDR1 MDHEN, CDR2 SYDVKM. The CDR3 coding sequence is TGTGCCAGCAGTTTAGAGGTTAACACCGGGGAGCTGTTTTTT. It yields the protein CASSLEVNTGELFF.

The rearrangement links TRBV5-1 to TRBJ1-2; D remains ambiguous. The CDR3 runs to 15 residues. In germline, CDR1 is SGHRS, CDR2 YFSETQ. V shed 0 bases and J shed 1 base, with 10 bases lying between them. This CDR3 is CASSLVFGDNYGYTF. In nucleotides, the CDR3 is TGCGCCAGCAGCTTGGTTTTCGGGGATAACTATGGCTACACCTTC.

V is TRBV5-1 and J is TRBJ1-1, with 7 nucleotides matching TRBD1. After removal of 4 bases from V and 3 bases from J, the junction contained 6 bases not matched to a gene. The CDR3 covers 14 residues. CDR1 is SGHRS, CDR2 YFSETQ, per germline. CDR3 DNA sequence: TGCGCCAGCAGCACCCAGGGGGATTACACTGAAGCTTTCTTT. Its protein product is CASSTQGDYTEAFF.